This T cell receptor (beta chain) appears in the sequencing data of a study of CD8 T cells in Susac syndrome. Notes on the study in general: In its TCR sequencing and HLA analysis, the study acknowledged that the number of individuals was relatively small.

The authors carried out high-throughput sequencing of TCR beta. They applied it to CD8+ and CD4+ T cells obtained from blood. It was negative isolation that provided the CD8+ and CD4+ T cells, whereas TEMRA cells were enriched by FACS. This clonotype was counted once. Its antigen is not known. The V end lost 5 bases, the J end lost 4 bases, and 12 bases lay between the germline ends. CDR3 size: 15 residues. Random hexamers were used to reverse transcribe roughly 0.45 to 1 ug of RNA. Across 54 Vbeta and 13 Jbeta, TCR beta CDR3 was amplified with immunoSEQ multiplex PCR. TCRdb recomputed calls from the immunoSEQ multiplex PCR reads with MiXCR, one row per CDR3 protein. The sample records about 140,000 distinct CDR3 sequences, approximately 93% being singletons.

The rearrangement joins TRBV12-3 or TRBV12-4 to TRBJ2-6; D remains unclear. The sequenced sample consisted of CD4+ T cells from PBMCs. This TCR was recovered from a human donor in good health. This CDR3 reads CASSSDMSGANVLTF. CDR3 DNA: TGTGCCAGCAGTAGCGACATGTCCGGGGCCAACGTCCTGACTTTC.